These 28 T cell receptor beta chains originate from one sample sequenced in a study of CXCR3-negative and CXCR3-positive naive CD8 T cells. With UMI labels, 5' RACE was used to prepare the TRB cDNA libraries. TCRdb reprocessed the 5' RACE reads and stores each CDR3 protein as one record, lacking DNA. Its table lists some 45,000 distinct CDR3 sequences. Material: naive CXCR3- CD8+ T cells from blood. The subset is: CD45RO-CCR7+CD27+CD95- naive CD8+ T cells lacking CXCR3 (TNR3-). The receptors were sampled from a human donor in good health. Some clones in this sample may be carry-over from other donors' samples.

This sequence joins TRBV5-1 and TRBJ2-7; TCRdb reports TRBD2, a call that lacks DNA to check it against. CDR3 length equals 18 residues. Germline lookup yields CDR1 SGHRS and CDR2 YFSETQ. The CDR3 here is CASSGGLAGGPDSYEQYF.

This chain uses TRBV6-1 with TRBJ2-7. The CDR3 is 12 amino acids. CDR1 and CDR2 (germline): MNHNS, SASEGT. This chain's CDR3 is CASSESGYEQYF.

V usage is TRBV6-5 and J usage is TRBJ2-2. The CDR3 is 15 amino acids. Germline V gene sequence: CDR1 MNHEY, CDR2 SVGAGI. The CDR3 sequence: CASSYSPANTGELFF.

The V gene is TRBV29-1, the J gene TRBJ2-5; the TRBD2 assignment by TCRdb is unverifiable without DNA. Per germline, CDR1 SQVTM and CDR2 ANQGSEA. This CDR3 is built from 16 residues. CDR3: CSVEELVTGGYETQYF.

This clonotype is labeled medium-sized based on frequency. The chain couples TRBV4-3 to TRBJ2-7; there is no DNA to check the TCRdb D call of TRBD2. The CDR3 is 16 residues long. From germline, CDR1 is LGHNA and CDR2 YSLEER. The CDR3 loop reads CASSQERGDSSYEQYF.

Measured by frequency, this clonotype is medium-sized. The gene calls are TRBV7-8 and TRBJ2-2. The CDR3 runs to 15 residues. The germline V gene has CDR1 SGHVS and CDR2 FQNEAQ. The CDR3 spells CASSLGQGYTGELFF. Full variable domain (outside the CDR3, taken from reference TRBV7-8 and TRBJ2-2): GAGVSQSPRYKVAKRGQDVALRCDPISGHVSLFWYQQALGQGPEFLTYFQNEAQLDKSGLPSDRFFAERPEGSVSTLKIQRTQQEDSAVYLCASSLGQGYTGELFFGEGSRLTVL.

The CDR3 here is CATSIGDTQYF. This chain uses TRBV24-1 with TRBJ2-3. Germline-derived CDR1 and CDR2 are KGHDR and SFDVKD. This CDR3 spans 11 amino acids.

The rearrangement joins TRBV5-1 to TRBJ2-1. The CDR3 length is 13 residues. CDR1 and CDR2 (germline): SGHRS, YFSETQ. This chain's CDR3 is CASSLEIRDEQFF.

Considering frequency, this clonotype is medium-sized (0.01 to 0.1%). V usage is TRBV29-1 and J usage is TRBJ2-5; TCRdb's D gene call, TRBD1, goes unchecked for lack of DNA. In germline, CDR1 is SQVTM, CDR2 ANQGSEA. CDR3 length equals 12 residues. CDR3 amino acids: CSADSYQETQYF.

The chain couples TRBV7-2 to TRBJ1-1; TCRdb returns TRBD1, unconfirmable since there is no DNA. Germline V gene lookup returns CDR1 SGHTA and CDR2 FQGNSA. CDR3 size: 15 residues. This CDR3 reads CASSLVGGGNTEAFF.

The chain is built from TRBV15 and TRBJ2-2; TCRdb designates TRBD1, a call that cannot be tested without DNA. CDR3 length equals 16 residues. The germline gives CDR1 LNHNV, CDR2 YYDKDF (reference sequence). Here the CDR3 reads CATSRDRRTATGELFF.

CDR3 sequence: CASSQEPVVQETQYF. This chain connects TRBV4-2 to TRBJ2-5. The CDR3 extends over 15 amino acids. Germline CDR1 is LGHNA and CDR2 is YNFKEQ.

The chain's CDR3 is CASDPERGLGNSPLHF. This chain links TRBV7-9 with TRBJ1-6; TCRdb outputs TRBD1, but without DNA this stays unchecked. Germline V gene sequence: CDR1 SEHNR, CDR2 FQNEAQ (reference sequence). This CDR3 comprises 16 residues.

The chain has TRBV29-1 and TRBJ2-7. The CDR3 consists of 11 residues. Germline CDR1 is SQVTM and CDR2 is ANQGSEA. The CDR3 sequence is CSADLDYEQYF.

The chain carries TRBV28 and TRBJ1-2; TCRdb names TRBD1, which stays unverified in the absence of DNA. The length of the CDR3 is 13 residues. Germline V gives CDR1 MDHEN, CDR2 SYDVKM. The CDR3 here is CATLTRVNYGYTF.

The CDR3 loop is CASSISQGALGEQYF. This chain connects TRBV27 to TRBJ2-7; TCRdb lists TRBD1, though no DNA is available to test this call. Germline CDR1 MNHEY, CDR2 SMNVEV (reference sequence). The CDR3 has 15 residues.

The gene calls are TRBV27 and TRBJ2-1; TCRdb indicates TRBD1, and absent DNA this call remains unverified. Germline-derived CDR1 and CDR2 are MNHEY and SMNVEV (reference sequence). The CDR3 spans 13 residues. The CDR3 here is CASRQGAMDEQFF.

The rearrangement uses TRBV19 and TRBJ2-1; TCRdb's assignment of TRBD1 cannot be checked, as there is no DNA. The V gene's germline CDR1 is LNHDA and CDR2 SQIVND (reference sequence). There are 14 residues in the CDR3. CDR3 sequence reads: CASSPPDRYNEQFF. Full variable domain (outside the CDR3, taken from reference TRBV19 and TRBJ2-1): DGGITQSPKYLFRKEGQNVTLSCEQNLNHDAMYWYRQDPGQGLRLIYYSQIVNDFQKGDIAEGYSVSREKKESFPLTVTSAQKNPTAFYLCASSPPDRYNEQFFGPGTRLTVL.

This chain links TRBV5-1 with TRBJ2-7; the D gene TCRdb calls, TRBD2, cannot be checked with no DNA. The CDR3 has 11 amino acids. Germline V gene data show CDR1 as SGHRS and CDR2 as YFSETQ. CDR3 residues: CASTLYYEQYF. The full variable domain, completed using reference TRBV5-1 and TRBJ2-7, is KAGVTQTPRYLIKTRGQQVTLSCSPISGHRSVSWYQQTPGQGLQFLFEYFSETQRNKGNFPGRFSGRQFSNSRSEMNVSTLELGDSALYLCASTLYYEQYFGPGTRLTVT.

The chain has TRBV6-6 and TRBJ1-1. The CDR3 spans 13 residues. Germline V gene sequence: CDR1 MNHNY, CDR2 SVGAGI (reference sequence). The CDR3 sequence: CASRDLSVISAFF.

The chain uses TRBV7-6 and TRBJ2-7; absent DNA, TCRdb's TRBD2 call cannot be checked. Germline V gene data show CDR1 as SGHVS and CDR2 as FNYEAQ. This CDR3 spans 15 amino acids. The CDR3 is CASSLSGGGIYEQYF.

The CDR3 is CASSPRAGNEQFF. The chain links TRBV7-9 to TRBJ2-1; there is no DNA to check the TCRdb D call of TRBD1. The CDR3 totals 13 residues. Germline lookup yields CDR1 SEHNR and CDR2 FQNEAQ (reference sequence). Complete variable domain (other parts from reference TRBV7-9 and TRBJ2-1): DTGVSQNPRHKITKRGQNVTFRCDPISEHNRLYWYRQTLGQGPEFLTYFQNEAQLEKSRLLSDRFSAERPKGSFSTLEIQRTEQGDSAMYLCASSPRAGNEQFFGPGTRLTVL.

The chain carries TRBV29-1 and TRBJ2-7. Germline CDR1 and CDR2: SQVTM and ANQGSEA. The CDR3 has 15 residues. The CDR3 is CSVEIREKSSYEQYF.

The chain carries TRBV7-9 and TRBJ2-5; TCRdb's D call of TRBD1 is untestable without DNA. Germline loops: CDR1 SEHNR, CDR2 FQNEAQ (reference sequence). CDR3 size: 15 residues. CDR3 region: CASSLTGGAGETQYF. The variable domain in full, with the rest retrieved from reference TRBV7-9 and TRBJ2-5, is DTGVSQNPRHKITKRGQNVTFRCDPISEHNRLYWYRQTLGQGPEFLTYFQNEAQLEKSRLLSDRFSAERPKGSFSTLEIQRTEQGDSAMYLCASSLTGGAGETQYFGPGTRLLVL.

The J gene is TRBJ2-5, the V gene TRBV28; TCRdb indicates TRBD2, and absent DNA this call remains unverified. This CDR3 is 15 amino acids long. Germline assignment: CDR1 MDHEN and CDR2 SYDVKM. CDR3 sequence reads: CASSLNADWQETQYF. Based on the CDR3 plus reference TRBV28 and TRBJ2-5, the full variable domain is DVKVTQSSRYLVKRTGEKVFLECVQDMDHENMFWYRQDPGLGLRLIYFSYDVKMKEKGDIPEGYSVSREKKERFSLILESASTNQTSMYLCASSLNADWQETQYFGPGTRLLVL.

The chain joins TRBV7-9 to TRBJ2-7; TCRdb's assignment of TRBD1 cannot be checked, as there is no DNA. CDR1 and CDR2 (germline): SEHNR, FQNEAQ (reference sequence). The CDR3 is made up of 16 amino acids. CDR3 in amino acids: CASSPSVAGAPYEQYF. The variable domain in full, completed from reference TRBV7-9 and TRBJ2-7, reads DTGVSQNPRHKITKRGQNVTFRCDPISEHNRLYWYRQTLGQGPEFLTYFQNEAQLEKSRLLSDRFSAERPKGSFSTLEIQRTEQGDSAMYLCASSPSVAGAPYEQYFGPGTRLTVT.

The chain is built from TRBV5-8 and TRBJ2-1. The V gene's germline CDR1 is SGHTS and CDR2 YDEGEE. The CDR3 spans 11 residues. CDR3 region: CASSLWDEQFF.

The chain links TRBV28 to TRBJ2-7; without DNA, the TCRdb call of TRBD1 cannot be checked. The germline V gene has CDR1 MDHEN and CDR2 SYDVKM. The CDR3 length is 14 residues. The CDR3 sequence is CASSDLDSRYEQYF.